These 27 T cell receptor beta chains share one sample of origin, sequenced in a study of T cells after yellow fever vaccination. Using its own MiXCR run on the 5' RACE reads, TCRdb lists one record per CDR3 protein. Of hundreds of thousands of distinct CDR3 sequences detected, about 14% appear once; the ten largest clones hold more than 13%. This specimen was PBMCs, taken on the day of the yellow fever booster vaccination. These receptors all stem from a man aged 25 to 40 who received the YFV17D yellow fever vaccine.

The chain carries TRBV20-1 and TRBJ2-7, with 10 positions matching TRBD2. CDR1 is DFQATT and CDR2 is SNEGSKA in the germline V gene (reference sequence). Trimming cost V 6 bases and J 6 bases; bases outside gene matches: 11. This CDR3 is built from 14 residues. The CDR3 DNA is TGCAGTGCAAATGGGGCTAGCGGGAGACTCGAGCAGTACTTC. Translating it yields CSANGASGRLEQYF.

This clonotype was seen only a few times. The chain combines TRBV29-1 with TRBJ2-1; TRBD2 agrees at 12 bases. V dropped 7 bases and J dropped 9; count of bases not matched to a gene: 7. The CDR3 runs 13 residues. CDR1 is SQVTM and CDR2 is ANQGSEA in the germline V gene. The CDR3: CSAQTSGRGEQFF. CDR3 bases: TGCAGCGCCCAGACTAGCGGGAGAGGTGAGCAGTTCTTC.

This clonotype showed up just a few times. The gene calls are TRBV20-1 and TRBJ2-5; D may be TRBD1 (6 bases). Trimming left V 2 bases short and J 1 base short, with 14 bases between. CDR3 length equals 15 residues. Germline V gives CDR1 DFQATT, CDR2 SNEGSKA (reference sequence). The CDR3 reads CSARNPGTPQETQYF. CDR3 sequence (DNA): TGCAGTGCTAGAAATCCCGGGACACCCCAAGAGACCCAGTACTTC.

This clonotype was counted many times. V is TRBV12-3 or TRBV12-4 and J is TRBJ2-5; unclear D gene. The CDR3 contains 13 residues. The V end lost 6 bases, the J end lost 5 bases, and 13 bases lay between the germline ends. The DNA for the CDR3 is TGTGCCAGCAGCCGAGGACCTTTGGAGACCCAGTACTTC. Amino acid sequence: CASSRGPLETQYF.

The chain recombines TRBV7-9 with TRBJ2-2; D gene ambiguous. V lost 5 bases and J lost 2, with 15 bases in between. The CDR3 runs 16 residues. In germline, CDR1 is SEHNR, CDR2 FQNEAQ (reference sequence). This CDR3 reads CASSPRPRINTGELFF. CDR3 DNA: TGTGCCAGCAGCCCTAGACCCAGGATTAACACCGGGGAGCTGTTTTTT.

This clonotype was found a few times. The CDR3 spells CASSSGESGNTIYF. CDR3 sequence (DNA): TGCGCCAGCAGCTCAGGGGAATCTGGAAACACCATATATTTT. This rearrangement joins TRBV5-1 to TRBJ1-3, with TRBD1 as a possible D gene (6 bases). The CDR3 has 14 residues. CDR1 SGHRS and CDR2 YFSETQ come from the germline V gene. V lost 3 bases to trimming and J lost 1 base, with 8 bases between them. Using reference TRBV5-1 and TRBJ1-3 for the parts outside the CDR3, the full variable domain is KAGVTQTPRYLIKTRGQQVTLSCSPISGHRSVSWYQQTPGQGLQFLFEYFSETQRNKGNFPGRFSGRQFSNSRSEMNVSTLELGDSALYLCASSSGESGNTIYFGEGSWLTVV.

This clonotype has more than one count but fewer than ten. This sequence joins TRBV7-9 and TRBJ2-3; no definite D call. Germline CDR1 is SEHNR and CDR2 is FQNEAQ (reference sequence). Trimming cost V 3 bases and J 2 bases, with 6 bases left between them. CDR3 length equals 13 residues. The CDR3 sequence: CASSFSFTDTQYF. CDR3 DNA sequence: TGTGCCAGCAGCTTTAGCTTCACAGATACGCAGTATTTT.

V gene TRBV5-4 combines with J gene TRBJ2-1; TRBD2 matches 8 bases. CDR3 size: 15 residues. CDR1 and CDR2 from the germline V gene are SGHNT and YYREEE (reference sequence). Trimming cost V 5 bases and J 4 bases; bases outside gene matches: 8. CDR3 sequence reads: CASSLRVAGYNEQFF. The CDR3 bases are TGTGCCAGCAGTCTGCGGGTAGCGGGATACAATGAGCAGTTCTTC.

This sequence joins TRBV20-1 and TRBJ2-7; D might be TRBD1 (6 bases). This CDR3 has 13 amino acids. V lost 3 bases to trimming and J lost 5 bases, with 14 bases between them. CDR1 DFQATT and CDR2 SNEGSKA come from the germline V gene (reference sequence). This chain's CDR3 is CSASGQGIDEQYF. Written as DNA, the CDR3 is TGCAGTGCTAGTGGTCAGGGGATCGACGAGCAGTACTTC.

This clonotype has at least ten counts. The chain uses TRBV4-2 and TRBJ2-2, with D tentatively TRBD1 or TRBD2 (5 bases each). The CDR3 contains 17 residues. V was shortened by 3 bases and J by 1 base, with 15 bases between the two germline ends. Germline values: CDR1 LGHNA, CDR2 YNFKEQ. The CDR3 sequence is CASSQAGTVVNTGELFF. The DNA of the CDR3 is TGTGCCAGCAGCCAGGCAGGGACGGTAGTGAACACCGGGGAGCTGTTTTTT.

CDR3 region: CASRDETFPPYSGNTIYF. The CDR3 nucleotides read TGTGCCAGCAGGGATGAGACATTTCCCCCCTACTCTGGAAACACCATATATTTT. The chain uses TRBV11-2 and TRBJ1-3; no clear D. Trimming pared 6 bases from V and 0 bases from J, leaving 21 bases between. This CDR3 has 18 amino acids. The germline V gene has CDR1 SGHAT and CDR2 FQNNGV.

The V and J genes are TRBV11-2 and TRBJ2-1, with TRBD2 as a possible D gene (6 bases). Germline CDR1 reads SGHAT; CDR2 reads FQNNGV. V was pared by 1 base and J by 2 bases, with 12 bases between. The CDR3 length is 16 residues. The DNA for the CDR3 is TGTGCCAGCAGCTTAGGCCCTAGCGTTCCCTACAATGAGCAGTTCTTC. Its protein is CASSLGPSVPYNEQFF.

J is TRBJ2-4 and V is TRBV28; 8 positions agree with TRBD2. Germline CDR1 reads MDHEN; CDR2 reads SYDVKM. Trimming cost V 4 bases and J 0 bases; bases outside gene matches: 11. This CDR3 is 18 amino acids long. For the CDR3, the DNA is TGTGCCAGCAGTTCCTACGGGGGGGGGTCGGTAGCCAAAAACATTCAGTACTTC. The encoded protein is CASSSYGGGSVAKNIQYF. Combining the CDR3 with reference TRBV28 and TRBJ2-4 gives the whole variable domain DVKVTQSSRYLVKRTGEKVFLECVQDMDHENMFWYRQDPGLGLRLIYFSYDVKMKEKGDIPEGYSVSREKKERFSLILESASTNQTSMYLCASSSYGGGSVAKNIQYFGAGTRLSVL.

The chain combines TRBV7-2 with TRBJ2-1; D is possibly TRBD1 (5 bases). The CDR3 runs 17 residues. V lost 2 bases, J lost 0 bases, and 14 bases lay in between. Germline V CDR1 and CDR2: SGHTA, FQGNSA. CDR3 bases: TGTGCCAGCAGCTTATTGGGGCCGATGAGCTCCTACAATGAGCAGTTCTTC. Its protein is CASSLLGPMSSYNEQFF.

This clonotype came up a few times. The chain uses TRBV7-2 and TRBJ2-7; 10 bases line up with TRBD1. This CDR3 has 15 residues. V was clipped by 3 bases and J by 3 bases; unmatched bases: 5. The germline CDR1 and CDR2 sequences are SGHTA and FQGNSA. For the CDR3, the DNA is TGTGCCAGCAGCTTCAGACAGGGGGCGGACTACGAGCAGTACTTC. Protein: CASSFRQGADYEQYF.

The chain employs TRBV29-1 and TRBJ1-1, with TRBD1 matching over 8 bases. The CDR3 length is 11 residues. CDR1 and CDR2 from the germline V gene are SQVTM and ANQGSEA. V gave up 7 bases and J gave up 7 bases; unmatched junction bases: 5. CDR3 DNA sequence: TGCAGCGGAAAACAGGGGGGTGAAGCTTTCTTT. Its protein product is CSGKQGGEAFF.

In its sample, this clonotype was seen a few times. The V call is TRBV30, the J call TRBJ2-5; D not certain. The V gene's germline CDR1 is GTSNPN and CDR2 SVGIG (reference sequence). The CDR3 length is 13 residues. V shed 0 bases and J shed 4 bases, with 9 bases lying between them. CDR3 nucleotides: TGTGCCTGGAGTGTAGATCGCCGAGAGACCCAGTACTTC. The encoded protein is CAWSVDRRETQYF.

At least ten counts were recorded for this clonotype. CDR3 residues: CASSLGTVTGELFF. The CDR3 region has the DNA TGTGCCAGCAGCCTAGGGACTGTAACCGGGGAGCTGTTTTTT. The chain has TRBV7-3 and TRBJ2-2; tentatively, D is TRBD2 (6 bases). Germline CDR1 reads SGHTA; CDR2 reads FQGTGA. The CDR3 spans 14 residues. With 5 bases removed from V and 5 bases from J, the gap between germline ends came to 12 bases.

There are many counts of this clonotype. V gene TRBV9 combines with J gene TRBJ2-7; the D is unclear. CDR3 length equals 16 residues. Germline V gene lookup returns CDR1 SGDLS and CDR2 YYNGEE. Trimming removed 0 bases from V and 0 bases from J, with 13 bases in between. CDR3 loop: CASSVDDVALSYEQYF. The CDR3, as DNA: TGTGCCAGCAGCGTAGACGATGTGGCCCTCTCCTACGAGCAGTACTTC.

This clonotype turned up a few times. The chain carries TRBV30 and TRBJ2-7; 7 bases fit TRBD2. J was trimmed by 5 bases and V by 1 base; bases with no gene match: 2. Germline CDR1 reads GTSNPN; CDR2 reads SVGIG (reference sequence). The CDR3 sequence is 12 residues long. The CDR3 DNA sequence: TGTGCCTGGAGTGGGGGACTAAACGAGCAGTACTTC. It specifies CAWSGGLNEQYF.

This clonotype was seen a handful of times. The V gene is TRBV3-1, the J gene TRBJ2-2; D may be TRBD2 (5 bases). From germline, CDR1 is LGHDT and CDR2 YNNKEL (reference sequence). Trimming left V 7 bases short and J 4 bases short, with 13 bases between. This CDR3 contains 14 residues. The CDR3 loop is CASTPLSVTGELFF. Written as DNA, the CDR3 is TGTGCCAGCACTCCTCTTAGCGTCACCGGGGAGCTGTTTTTT.

This chain links TRBV29-1 with TRBJ2-5; 7 positions agree with TRBD1. The CDR3 is 13 amino acids. V trimming: 4 bases; J trimming: 0 bases; junction bases outside the gene matches: 2. Germline V gives CDR1 SQVTM, CDR2 ANQGSEA. CDR3 in amino acids: CSVVDRDQETQYF. Here the CDR3 DNA reads TGCAGCGTTGTTGACAGGGACCAAGAGACCCAGTACTTC. Full variable domain (rest looked up from reference TRBV29-1 and TRBJ2-5): SAVISQKPSRDICQRGTSLTIQCQVDSQVTMMFWYRQQPGQSLTLIATANQGSEATYESGFVIDKFPISRPNLTFSTLTVSNMSPEDSSIYLCSVVDRDQETQYFGPGTRLLVL.

This chain connects TRBV5-5 to TRBJ2-1; D unresolved. Germline V gene data show CDR1 as SGHKS and CDR2 as YYEKEE (reference sequence). Trimming stripped 1 base from V and 2 bases from J, with 7 bases between. The CDR3 is made up of 14 amino acids. The CDR3 is CASSLLQAYNEQFF. The CDR3 DNA is TGTGCCAGCAGCTTGTTGCAGGCCTACAATGAGCAGTTCTTC. Based on the CDR3 plus reference TRBV5-5 and TRBJ2-1, the full variable domain is DAGVTQSPTHLIKTRGQQVTLRCSPISGHKSVSWYQQVLGQGPQFIFQYYEKEERGRGNFPDRFSARQFPNYSSELNVNALLLGDSALYLCASSLLQAYNEQFFGPGTRLTVL.

V usage is TRBV3-1 and J usage is TRBJ2-4; D not certain. The CDR3 has 13 residues. The V end was cut by 4 bases, the J end by 6 bases, with 10 bases between. The germline V gene has CDR1 LGHDT and CDR2 YNNKEL (reference sequence). The CDR3 coding sequence is TGTGCCAGCAGCCCAGAATCCCGAAACATTCAGTACTTC. It codes for CASSPESRNIQYF.

The rearrangement links TRBV5-1 to TRBJ1-1; TRBD1 matches 11 bases. After removal of 1 base from V and 5 bases from J, the junction contained 4 bases not matched to a gene. This CDR3 contains 15 residues. The germline V gene encodes CDR1 SGHRS and CDR2 YFSETQ. The CDR3 sequence is CASSLSGQGVTEAFF. DNA for the CDR3: TGCGCCAGCAGCTTGTCGGGACAGGGGGTTACTGAAGCTTTCTTT.

The CDR3 loop is CASSIDRDRSSYEQYF. The CDR3 coding sequence is TGTGCCAGTAGTATAGACCGGGACAGGAGCTCCTACGAGCAGTACTTC. The V call is TRBV19, the J call TRBJ2-7; 8 bases map to TRBD1. V lost 0 bases and J lost 0; bases outside the gene matches: 4. This CDR3 comprises 16 residues. Germline assignment: CDR1 LNHDA and CDR2 SQIVND (reference sequence).

This clonotype showed up just a few times. V and J are TRBV12-3 or TRBV12-4 and TRBJ1-1; possible D gene TRBD1, 5 bases. The CDR3 contains 14 residues. V gave up 6 bases and J gave up 3 bases, with 14 bases separating them. CDR3 sequence: CASSHLREDTEAFF. The CDR3 DNA follows: TGTGCCAGCAGCCACCTCAGGGAGGACACTGAAGCTTTCTTT.